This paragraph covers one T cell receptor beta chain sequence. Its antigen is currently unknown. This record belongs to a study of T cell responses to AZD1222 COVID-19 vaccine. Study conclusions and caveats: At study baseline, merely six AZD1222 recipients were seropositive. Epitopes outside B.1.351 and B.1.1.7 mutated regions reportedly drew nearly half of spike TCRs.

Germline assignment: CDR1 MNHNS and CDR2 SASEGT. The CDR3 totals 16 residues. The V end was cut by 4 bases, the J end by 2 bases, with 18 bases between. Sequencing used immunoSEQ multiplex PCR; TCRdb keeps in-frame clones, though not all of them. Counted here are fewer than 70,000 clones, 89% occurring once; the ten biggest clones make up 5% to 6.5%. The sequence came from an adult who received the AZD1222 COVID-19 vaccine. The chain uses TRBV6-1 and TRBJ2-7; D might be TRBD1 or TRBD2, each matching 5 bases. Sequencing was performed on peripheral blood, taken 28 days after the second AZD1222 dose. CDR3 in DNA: TGTGCCAGCAGTGCACGGGACGAATTTTATCCCTACGAGCAGTACTTC. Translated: CASSARDEFYPYEQYF.